Described below is a single T cell receptor beta chain sequence and its context. These data come from a study of blood T cell repertoires in COVID-19. Assay used: immunoSEQ multiplex PCR; TCRdb lists only in-frame clones, some missing. The sample contains fewer than 250,000 clones, around 89% of which appear only once. This TCR was sampled from a man aged 45-60 years who had been exposed to COVID-19. Sequenced sample: PBMCs or T cells enriched from blood (not recorded which).

The CDR3 here is CASSWTQGQETQYF. The DNA of the CDR3 is TGTGCCAGCAGTTGGACCCAGGGGCAAGAGACCCAGTACTTC. The chain links TRBV27 to TRBJ2-5; the D gene is possibly TRBD1 (6 bases). This CDR3 has 14 residues. The V end lost 4 bases, the J end lost 2 bases, and 11 bases lay between the germline ends. Germline V gene lookup returns CDR1 MNHEY and CDR2 SMNVEV (reference sequence).